The 12 T cell receptor beta chains below were found in one sample sequenced in a study of blood T cell repertoires in COVID-19. The assay was immunoSEQ multiplex PCR, and TCRdb's table has in-frame clones only and misses some. This repertoire shows more than 100,000 clones, 81% found once; its top ten account for roughly 9.1%. The material sequenced was peripheral blood. The receptors were sampled from an older woman with active or convalescent COVID-19.

The V gene is TRBV28, the J gene TRBJ1-2, with TRBD1 matching over 8 bases. Germline trimming cut 0 bases from V and 0 bases from J; bases unmatched to any gene: 0. The germline V gene has CDR1 MDHEN and CDR2 SYDVKM. The CDR3 runs 15 residues. CDR3 amino acids: CASSLWDRANYGYTF. DNA for the CDR3: TGTGCCAGCAGTTTATGGGACAGGGCTAACTATGGCTACACCTTC.

V gene TRBV18 combines with J gene TRBJ2-5; D is uncertain. V lost 3 bases and J lost 5, with 10 bases in between. The germline V gene encodes CDR1 KGHSH and CDR2 LQKENI. The CDR3 runs to 13 residues. CDR3 in DNA: TGTGCCAGCTCACCGGAGAGGTTGGAGACCCAGTACTTC. Amino acids: CASSPERLETQYF.

The genes are TRBV15 and TRBJ2-7; TRBD1 agrees at 10 bases. The CDR3 contains 15 residues. From germline, CDR1 is LNHNV and CDR2 YYDKDF (reference sequence). Trimming at V came to 1 base and at J to 2 bases, leaving 2 bases not matched to a gene. CDR3 nucleotides: TGTGCCACCAGCAGAGGAGGACAGGGGGCCTACGAGCAGTACTTC. It translates to CATSRGGQGAYEQYF.

This clone has a single count. The V call is TRBV10-3, the J call TRBJ2-7, with 10 bases matching TRBD2. J lost 3 bases, V lost 8 bases, and 4 bases had no gene match. Germline V gene lookup returns CDR1 ENHRY and CDR2 SYGVKD. This CDR3 contains 13 residues. CDR3 sequence reads: CAIRGTSDYEQYF. The CDR3 DNA follows: TGTGCCATCCGAGGGACTAGCGACTACGAGCAGTACTTC.

The chain carries TRBV7-9 and TRBJ1-2; D not resolved. This CDR3 is 13 amino acids long. V was cut by 2 bases and J by 6 bases, with 10 bases left in between. Germline CDR1 and CDR2: SEHNR and FQNEAQ (reference sequence). The CDR3 is CASSLNLPNGYTF. As DNA, the CDR3 is TGTGCCAGCAGCTTAAACCTCCCTAATGGCTACACCTTC. Based on the CDR3 plus reference TRBV7-9 and TRBJ1-2, the full variable domain is DTGVSQNPRHKITKRGQNVTFRCDPISEHNRLYWYRQTLGQGPEFLTYFQNEAQLEKSRLLSDRFSAERPKGSFSTLEIQRTEQGDSAMYLCASSLNLPNGYTFGSGTRLTVV.

This chain joins TRBV5-4 and TRBJ2-3, with D perhaps matching TRBD2 (6 bases). The V gene lost 4 bases and the J gene lost 2 bases, with 20 bases spanning the gap. This CDR3 has 17 amino acids. The germline V gene encodes CDR1 SGHNT and CDR2 YYREEE (reference sequence). CDR3 DNA sequence: TGTGCCAGCAGCCAAGTCGGGCGGGGAAGCTTCACAGATACGCAGTATTTT. Translating it yields CASSQVGRGSFTDTQYF.

This chain connects TRBV7-9 to TRBJ1-1, with D perhaps TRBD1 (5 bases). V was trimmed by 4 bases and J by 0 bases, leaving 9 bases between them. Per the germline V gene, CDR1 is SEHNR and CDR2 is FQNEAQ (reference sequence). The length of the CDR3 is 14 residues. The CDR3 region has the DNA TGTGCCAGCAGCTGGCAGGGAATGAACACTGAAGCTTTCTTT. Translation gives CASSWQGMNTEAFF. Full variable domain (remainder filled in from reference TRBV7-9 and TRBJ1-1): DTGVSQNPRHKITKRGQNVTFRCDPISEHNRLYWYRQTLGQGPEFLTYFQNEAQLEKSRLLSDRFSAERPKGSFSTLEIQRTEQGDSAMYLCASSWQGMNTEAFFGQGTRLTVV.

The genes are TRBV28 and TRBJ1-1; 7 bases are shared with TRBD1. The CDR3 covers 16 residues. Germline CDR1 reads MDHEN; CDR2 reads SYDVKM. The V and J ends lost 6 bases and 7 bases, in that order; junction bases with no gene match: 17. The chain's CDR3 is CASSPNAGQKISEAFF. The DNA for the CDR3 is TGTGCCAGCAGCCCGAACGCGGGACAGAAGATTAGTGAAGCTTTCTTT. The complete variable domain, with remaining parts taken from reference TRBV28 and TRBJ1-1, reads DVKVTQSSRYLVKRTGEKVFLECVQDMDHENMFWYRQDPGLGLRLIYFSYDVKMKEKGDIPEGYSVSREKKERFSLILESASTNQTSMYLCASSPNAGQKISEAFFGQGTRLTVV.

The chain links TRBV11-2 to TRBJ2-7; D may be TRBD2 (6 bases). V was trimmed by 4 bases and J by 4 bases, leaving 8 bases between them. Germline V CDR1 and CDR2: SGHAT, FQNNGV. The CDR3 has 12 residues. The CDR3 DNA follows: TGTGCCAGCAGCTGGGGGAGGTACGAGCAGTACGTC. It encodes CASSWGRYEQYV.

J is TRBJ2-5 and V is TRBV5-6, with 8 positions matching TRBD1. The J segment lost 5 bases and the V segment lost 2 bases, leaving 14 bases of the junction unmatched. The length of the CDR3 is 17 residues. CDR1 is SGHDT, CDR2 YYEEEE, per germline. CDR3 in DNA: TGTGCCAGCAGCTTTGTTAAGCAGGGGGCTCTTTCGGAGACCCAGTACTTC. It translates to CASSFVKQGALSETQYF.

This clone has only one observation. CDR3 loop: CASSYNPDSYEQYF. The CDR3 nucleotides read TGTGCCAGCAGTTACAACCCTGACAGCTACGAGCAGTACTTC. The genes are TRBV6-5 and TRBJ2-7; TRBD1 might be the D (5 bases). The CDR3 is 14 amino acids. Germline loops: CDR1 MNHEY, CDR2 SVGAGI. Between the trimmed V and J ends, which lost 2 bases and 3 bases, there was a span of 11 bases.

The rearrangement joins TRBV5-6 to TRBJ1-5, with 11 bases matching TRBD1. The CDR3 has 16 amino acids. V gave up 3 bases and J gave up 6 bases; unmatched junction bases: 8. The V gene's germline CDR1 is SGHDT and CDR2 YYEEEE. CDR3 amino acids: CASSSGTGGFGQPQHF. The CDR3 DNA reads as TGTGCCAGCAGCTCAGGGACAGGGGGGTTCGGTCAGCCCCAGCATTTT.